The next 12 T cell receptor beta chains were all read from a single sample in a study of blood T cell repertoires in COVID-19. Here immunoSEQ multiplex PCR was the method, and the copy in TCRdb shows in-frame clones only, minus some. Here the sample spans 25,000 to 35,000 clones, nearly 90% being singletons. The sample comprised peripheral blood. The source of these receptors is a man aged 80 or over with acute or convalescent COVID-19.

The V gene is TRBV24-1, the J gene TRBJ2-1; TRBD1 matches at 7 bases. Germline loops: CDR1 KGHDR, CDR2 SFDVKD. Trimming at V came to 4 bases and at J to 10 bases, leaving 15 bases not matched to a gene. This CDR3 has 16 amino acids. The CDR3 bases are TGTGCCACCAGTGACGCAGCCGGGACAGCGACCCGGGAGCAGTTCTTC. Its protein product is CATSDAAGTATREQFF.

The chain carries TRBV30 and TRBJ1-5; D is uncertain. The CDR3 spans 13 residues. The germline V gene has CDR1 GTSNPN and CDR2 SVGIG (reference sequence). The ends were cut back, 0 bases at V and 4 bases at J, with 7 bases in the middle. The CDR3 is CAWSVSVNQPQHF. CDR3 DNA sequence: TGTGCCTGGAGTGTGTCGGTAAATCAGCCCCAGCATTTT.

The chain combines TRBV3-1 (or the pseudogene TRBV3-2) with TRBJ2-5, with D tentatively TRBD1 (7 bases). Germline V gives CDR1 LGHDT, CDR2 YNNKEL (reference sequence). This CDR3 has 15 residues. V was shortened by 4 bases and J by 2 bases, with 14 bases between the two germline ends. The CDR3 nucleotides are TGTGCCAGCAGCCCCCAGGCAGGGGGGCAAGAGACCCAGTACTTC. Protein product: CASSPQAGGQETQYF.

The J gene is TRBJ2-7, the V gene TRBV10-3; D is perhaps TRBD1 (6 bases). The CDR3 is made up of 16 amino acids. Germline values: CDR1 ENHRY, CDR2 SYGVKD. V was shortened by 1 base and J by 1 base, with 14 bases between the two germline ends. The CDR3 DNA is TGTGCCATCAGTGAGTACGGGCAGGGGAAATCCTACGAGCAGTACTTC. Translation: CAISEYGQGKSYEQYF.

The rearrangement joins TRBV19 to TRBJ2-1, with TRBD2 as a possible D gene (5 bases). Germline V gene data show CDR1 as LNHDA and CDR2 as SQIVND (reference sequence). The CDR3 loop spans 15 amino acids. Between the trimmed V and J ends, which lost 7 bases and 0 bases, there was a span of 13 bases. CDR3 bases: TGTGCCAGTACTACGGCGGGTAGCTCCTACAATGAGCAGTTCTTC. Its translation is CASTTAGSSYNEQFF.

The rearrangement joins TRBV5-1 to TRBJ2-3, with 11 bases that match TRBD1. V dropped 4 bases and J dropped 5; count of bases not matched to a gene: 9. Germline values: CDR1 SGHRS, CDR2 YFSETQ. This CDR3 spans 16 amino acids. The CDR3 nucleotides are TGCGCCAGCAGCAAGTGGACAGGGGGCGCGAAAGATACGCAGTATTTT. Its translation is CASSKWTGGAKDTQYF.

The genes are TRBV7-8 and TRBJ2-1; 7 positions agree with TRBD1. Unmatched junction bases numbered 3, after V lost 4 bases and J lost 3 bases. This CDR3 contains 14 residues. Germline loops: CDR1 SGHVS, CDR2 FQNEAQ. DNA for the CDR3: TGTGCCAGCAGCTCGTGGACAGGCTACAATGAGCAGTTCTTC. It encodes CASSSWTGYNEQFF.

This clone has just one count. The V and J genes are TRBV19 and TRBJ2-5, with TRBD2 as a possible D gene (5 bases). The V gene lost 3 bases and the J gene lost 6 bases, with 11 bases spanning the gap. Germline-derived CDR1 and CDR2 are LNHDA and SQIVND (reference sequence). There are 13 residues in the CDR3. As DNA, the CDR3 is TGTGCCAGTAGTATCGGACTGGGAAAGACCCAGTACTTC. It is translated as CASSIGLGKTQYF.

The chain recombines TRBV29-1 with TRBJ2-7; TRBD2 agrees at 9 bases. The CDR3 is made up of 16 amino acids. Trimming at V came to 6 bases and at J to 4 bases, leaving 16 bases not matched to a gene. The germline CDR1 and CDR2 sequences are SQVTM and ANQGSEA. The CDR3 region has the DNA TGCAGCGTCCGACGGGGGGCGGGAGGGCCCTCTTACGAGCAGTACTTC. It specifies CSVRRGAGGPSYEQYF.

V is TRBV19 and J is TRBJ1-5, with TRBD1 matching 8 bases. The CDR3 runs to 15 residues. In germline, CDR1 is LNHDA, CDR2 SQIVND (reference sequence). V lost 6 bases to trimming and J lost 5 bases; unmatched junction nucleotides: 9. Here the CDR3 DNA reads TGTGCCAGTAGCTGGTCCTACAGGGGGGATCAGCCCCAGCATTTT. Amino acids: CASSWSYRGDQPQHF.

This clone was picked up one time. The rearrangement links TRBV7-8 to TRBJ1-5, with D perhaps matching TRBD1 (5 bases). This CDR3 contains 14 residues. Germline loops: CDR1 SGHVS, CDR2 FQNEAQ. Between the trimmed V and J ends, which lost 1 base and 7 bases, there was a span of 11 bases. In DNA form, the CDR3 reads TGTGCCAGCAGCTTAGGGGGCTCACGCCAGCCCCAGCATTTT. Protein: CASSLGGSRQPQHF.

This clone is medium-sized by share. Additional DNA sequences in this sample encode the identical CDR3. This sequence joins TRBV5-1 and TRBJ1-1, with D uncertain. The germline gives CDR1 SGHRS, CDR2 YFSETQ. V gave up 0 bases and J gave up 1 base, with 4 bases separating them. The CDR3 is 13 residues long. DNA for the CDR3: TGCGCCAGCAGCTTGGCAGGGAACACTGAAGCTTTCTTT. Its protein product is CASSLAGNTEAFF.